A single sample is the source of the 7 T cell receptor beta chains below, sequenced in a study of control samples from healthy donors and cancer patients. Libraries were prepared by immunoSEQ multiplex PCR; TCRdb keeps only in-frame clonotypes and omits some of them. The data show about 28,000 clones, with 79% seen just once and around 20% held by the top ten. The sample consisted of PBMCs. These receptors were taken from a man aged 60 to 69 with head and neck cancer.

The chain employs TRBV28 and TRBJ2-7; TRBD2 matches at 12 bases. This CDR3 contains 16 residues. Trimming cost V 4 bases and J 9 bases; bases outside gene matches: 13. Germline V CDR1 and CDR2: MDHEN, SYDVKM. This CDR3 reads CASSSVKSSGRAGQYF. As DNA, the CDR3 is TGTGCCAGCAGTTCAGTGAAGTCTAGCGGGAGGGCCGGGCAGTACTTC.

The rearrangement joins TRBV5-1 to TRBJ2-5; 7 nucleotides align to TRBD1. From germline, CDR1 is SGHRS and CDR2 YFSETQ. J was trimmed by 1 base and V by 0 bases; bases with no gene match: 6. The CDR3 is 16 residues long. This CDR3 reads CASSLGTGRGQETQYF. The CDR3 DNA sequence: TGCGCCAGCAGCTTGGGGACAGGAAGGGGCCAAGAGACCCAGTACTTC.

The chain has TRBV2 and TRBJ2-7; D is undetermined. The germline V gene encodes CDR1 SNHLY and CDR2 FYNNEI. The CDR3 is made up of 12 amino acids. The V and J ends lost 5 bases and 5 bases respectively, with 10 bases between them. The CDR3 loop is CASSTQSHEQYF. The CDR3 coding sequence is TGTGCCAGCAGTACCCAGAGCCACGAGCAGTACTTC. Supplemented by reference TRBV2 and TRBJ2-7, the full variable domain reads EPEVTQTPSHQVTQMGQEVILRCVPISNHLYFYWYRQILGQKVEFLVSFYNNEISEKSEIFDDQFSVERPDGSNFTLKIRSTKLEDSAMYFCASSTQSHEQYFGPGTRLTVT.

This sequence joins TRBV27 and TRBJ1-1, with D hard to call. V was shortened by 0 bases and J by 0 bases, with 8 bases between the two germline ends. The length of the CDR3 is 15 residues. Germline-derived CDR1 and CDR2 are MNHEY and SMNVEV (reference sequence). CDR3 sequence: CASSLSWQLNTEAFF. Here the CDR3 DNA reads TGTGCCAGCAGTTTATCTTGGCAGCTGAACACTGAAGCTTTCTTT.

This chain links TRBV14 with TRBJ2-5; no definite D call. V lost 2 bases to trimming and J lost 2 bases, with 15 bases between them. This CDR3 spans 16 amino acids. Germline CDR1 SGHDN, CDR2 FVKESK. CDR3 sequence (DNA): TGTGCCAGCAGCCAACGCTCAACGGGCAGGCAAGAGACCCAGTACTTC. As protein: CASSQRSTGRQETQYF.

This sequence joins TRBV2 and TRBJ2-1; D unresolved. Germline values: CDR1 SNHLY, CDR2 FYNNEI. Trimming took off 6 bases at V and 10 bases at J, with 7 bases between the two ends. The CDR3 contains 10 residues. CDR3 nucleotide sequence: TGTGCCAGCAGGGTAAGCGAGCAGTTCTTC. It is translated as CASRVSEQFF.

V usage is TRBV5-5 and J usage is TRBJ2-7; a possible D gene is TRBD1 (6 bases). Trimming cost V 0 bases and J 3 bases, with 13 bases left between them. The CDR3 covers 15 residues. In germline, CDR1 is SGHKS, CDR2 YYEKEE (reference sequence). The CDR3: CASSLAGTSVYEQYF. The CDR3, as DNA: TGTGCCAGCAGCTTGGCCGGGACATCGGTCTACGAGCAGTACTTC.